This passage covers 21 T cell receptor beta chains from one sample sequenced in a study of regulatory T cells in long-lasting Graves disease. Both iRepertoire HTBI primers and Arm-PCR of CDR3 regions were used to build the TCR beta libraries. TCRdb called the multiplex PCR reads again in MiXCR, with one record for every CDR3 protein. The sample yields about 370,000 distinct CDR3 sequences, less than 20% seen once. Documented time point: newly diagnosed GD, antithyroid drugs for less than 3 months. Researchers made the TCR library from RNA that was extracted from PBMCs. This material consisted of peripheral blood mononuclear cells (PBMCs), taken at new diagnosis, from a patient treated with antithyroid drugs. The receptors stem from a female donor with Graves disease.

In its sample, this clonotype was seen many times. The rearrangement uses TRBV10-1 and TRBJ2-3, with unresolved D. Germline CDR1 WNHNN, CDR2 SYGVQD (reference sequence). The CDR3 has 14 amino acids. The V gene lost 0 bases and the J gene lost 2 bases, with 6 bases spanning the gap. In DNA form, the CDR3 reads TGCGCCAGCAGTGAGTCTTGGGTCACAGATACGCAGTATTTT. The encoded protein is CASSESWVTDTQYF.

The V and J genes are TRBV10-2 and TRBJ2-3; the D is unclear. Germline V CDR1 and CDR2: WSHSY, SAAADI. Trimming took 11 bases from V and 0 from J, leaving 12 bases between them. The CDR3 is 13 residues long. This CDR3 reads CAGTTASTDTQYF. Written as DNA, the CDR3 is TGCGCCGGAACTACTGCTAGCACAGATACGCAGTATTTT.

CDR3 nucleotide sequence: TGTGCCAGCAGCTTTAGCGGGAGTAAGGGGAATGAGCAGTTCTTC. Its protein is CASSFSGSKGNEQFF. The chain has TRBV7-8 and TRBJ2-1, with TRBD2 matching 9 bases. In germline, CDR1 is SGHVS, CDR2 FQNEAQ. CDR3 length: 15 residues. V was clipped by 3 bases and J by 7 bases; unmatched bases: 7.

This clonotype was seen a handful of times. CDR3: CASSPGVRYEQYF. As DNA, the CDR3 is TGTGCCAGCAGTCCAGGGGTTAGGTACGAGCAGTACTTC. The rearrangement links TRBV2 to TRBJ2-7; a weak D match, TRBD1 (6 bases). Per the germline V gene, CDR1 is SNHLY and CDR2 is FYNNEI. CDR3 length: 13 amino acids. Deletions cut 5 bases from V and 4 bases from J, with 12 bases between.

This clonotype was counted ten times or more. The rearrangement joins TRBV7-9 to TRBJ2-7; 7 bases line up with TRBD2. Germline CDR1 and CDR2: SEHNR and FQNEAQ (reference sequence). J was trimmed by 5 bases and V by 6 bases; bases with no gene match: 13. CDR3 length: 15 amino acids. CDR3 DNA sequence: TGTGCCAGCAGTCCGGACTTTGGCGGGAGCAACGAGCAGTACTTC. It specifies CASSPDFGGSNEQYF. The full variable domain, with the rest looked up from reference TRBV7-9 and TRBJ2-7, is DTGVSQNPRHKITKRGQNVTFRCDPISEHNRLYWYRQTLGQGPEFLTYFQNEAQLEKSRLLSDRFSAERPKGSFSTLEIQRTEQGDSAMYLCASSPDFGGSNEQYFGPGTRLTVT.

This clonotype was seen at least ten times. This chain links TRBV27 with TRBJ1-2; TRBD1 matches at 8 bases. The trim removed 4 bases at V and 8 bases at J, leaving 9 bases unmatched. Looked up from germline, CDR1 is MNHEY and CDR2 is SMNVEV (reference sequence). This CDR3 contains 14 residues. The CDR3 sequence: CASSSLTGGRGYTF. The CDR3 region has the DNA TGTGCCAGCAGTTCCCTCACAGGGGGTCGGGGCTACACCTTC.

Regarding this clonotype: Since a much larger clone is just one base distant, this may be a read error. The chain uses TRBV2 and TRBJ2-3, with D perhaps TRBD2 (5 bases). The CDR3 totals 12 residues. Germline V gives CDR1 SNHLY, CDR2 FYNNEI. This chain's CDR3 is CVSSVEADTQYF. The CDR3 DNA is TGTGTCAGCAGTGTGGAGGCAGATACGCAGTATTTT.

This clonotype was recorded at least ten times. The genes are TRBV3-1 and TRBJ1-2, with a possible D match to TRBD1 (5 bases). Germline assignment: CDR1 LGHDT and CDR2 YNNKEL (reference sequence). The CDR3 runs 14 residues. Trimming took off 4 bases at V and 6 bases at J, with 15 bases between the two ends. CDR3 residues: CASSLGLERDGYTF. The CDR3 nucleotides read TGTGCCAGCAGCCTGGGGCTGGAGAGGGATGGCTACACCTTC.

This clonotype was detected ten times or more. The chain joins TRBV12-3 or TRBV12-4 to TRBJ2-1, with 9 bases lining up with TRBD1. CDR3 length equals 18 residues. V trimming: 5 bases; J trimming: 7 bases; junction bases outside the gene matches: 18. The CDR3 region is CASSPGDRVLGGNNEQFF. CDR3 sequence (DNA): TGTGCCAGCAGTCCAGGGGACAGGGTGCTGGGCGGCAATAATGAGCAGTTCTTC.

At least ten counts were recorded for this clonotype. V is TRBV6-1 and J is TRBJ1-1; no clear D. The CDR3 consists of 14 residues. Germline CDR1 is MNHNS and CDR2 is SASEGT. Trimming stripped 5 bases from V and 1 base from J, with 11 bases between. CDR3 nucleotides: TGTGCCAGCAGTCCCCGGGCCCGGAACACTGAAGCTTTCTTT. Protein product: CASSPRARNTEAFF.

The rearrangement uses TRBV27 and TRBJ2-1; TRBD1 is a possible D gene (5 bases). The CDR3 loop spans 12 amino acids. The V end was cut by 6 bases, the J end by 5 bases, with 8 bases between. Germline V gene sequence: CDR1 MNHEY, CDR2 SMNVEV (reference sequence). CDR3 region: CASSRADNEQFF. The CDR3 nucleotides are TGTGCCAGCAGCAGGGCGGACAATGAGCAGTTCTTC.

DNA of the CDR3: TGTGCCAGCTCACCAACAACAGGGGTCGACTATGGCTACACCTTC. Its translation is CASSPTTGVDYGYTF. V and J are TRBV18 and TRBJ1-2; TRBD1 matches 7 bases. V was clipped by 2 bases and J by 3 bases; unmatched bases: 6. Germline values: CDR1 KGHSH, CDR2 LQKENI. The CDR3 spans 15 residues.

This clonotype was seen many times. The chain has TRBV7-3 and TRBJ2-3; 7 nucleotides agree with TRBD2. There are 16 residues in the CDR3. The trim removed 4 bases at V and 3 bases at J, leaving 10 bases unmatched. Germline V gene lookup returns CDR1 SGHTA and CDR2 FQGTGA. For the CDR3, the DNA is TGTGCCAGCAGCTCACGCGCCGGGGGGAAGACAGATACGCAGTATTTT. Protein: CASSSRAGGKTDTQYF.

The chain couples TRBV29-1 to TRBJ2-2, with D possibly matching TRBD1 (6 bases). This CDR3 has 14 residues. Germline V gene sequence: CDR1 SQVTM, CDR2 ANQGSEA. Trimming removed 4 bases at V and 1 base at J, with 10 bases between. This chain's CDR3 is CSVVGTQNTGELFF. The CDR3, as DNA: TGCAGCGTTGTTGGGACACAGAACACCGGGGAGCTGTTTTTT.

This clonotype was detected many times. The V call is TRBV19, the J call TRBJ2-3, with 8 bases aligning to TRBD2. Germline lookup yields CDR1 LNHDA and CDR2 SQIVND (reference sequence). The CDR3 covers 16 residues. Unmatched junction bases numbered 23, after V lost 10 bases and J lost 11 bases. The CDR3 DNA sequence: TGTGCCACCGCAGGGAGGGGCGGGGGGCCCATAAGTATGCAGTATTTT. Translating it yields CATAGRGGGPISMQYF.

This clonotype was observed at least ten times. The CDR3: CASSSVTNPTGTYGYTF. The CDR3 coding sequence is TGTGCCAGCAGCTCGGTGACAAACCCGACAGGGACTTATGGCTACACCTTC. The chain uses TRBV13 and TRBJ1-2, with 7 nucleotides matching TRBD1. CDR1 is PRHDT and CDR2 is FYEKMQ in the germline V gene (reference sequence). This CDR3 contains 17 residues. Trimming took 4 bases from V and 5 from J; bases not matched to a gene: 16.

The sample holds many counts of this clonotype. V usage is TRBV7-9 and J usage is TRBJ2-5; 12 bases are shared with TRBD2. This CDR3 comprises 17 residues. Trimming removed 4 bases from V and 2 bases from J; junction bases left unmatched: 8. CDR1 and CDR2 from the germline V gene are SEHNR and FQNEAQ (reference sequence). CDR3 protein: CASSSSNLAGGQETQYF. The DNA for the CDR3 is TGTGCCAGCAGCTCCTCAAATCTAGCGGGGGGGCAAGAGACCCAGTACTTC.

This clonotype was found many times. V is TRBV28 and J is TRBJ2-7; D may be TRBD1 (5 bases). Germline assignment: CDR1 MDHEN and CDR2 SYDVKM. Trimming took 4 bases from V and 4 from J, leaving 14 bases between them. The CDR3 loop spans 14 amino acids. CDR3 sequence: CASSSRTLRYEQYF. For the CDR3, the DNA is TGTGCCAGCAGTTCCAGGACACTACGATACGAGCAGTACTTC.

The sample holds many counts of this clonotype. The chain has TRBV5-1 and TRBJ1-1; possibly TRBD1 for D (5 bases). V was cut by 0 bases and J by 1 base, with 10 bases left in between. The CDR3 spans 15 residues. CDR1 and CDR2 from the germline V gene are SGHRS and YFSETQ. CDR3 loop: CASSLAMGGNTEAFF. The CDR3 DNA follows: TGCGCCAGCAGCTTGGCCATGGGGGGGAACACTGAAGCTTTCTTT.

Points on this clonotype: This could be a read error, since a much larger clone is one nucleotide away. This chain links TRBV28 with TRBJ2-5, with 9 bases that match TRBD1. The CDR3 contains 15 residues. The V segment lost 7 bases and the J segment 4 bases; nucleotides outside the gene matches: 10. Germline V CDR1 and CDR2: MDHEN, SYDVKM. CDR3: CASTEPTGGRETQYF. CDR3 DNA: TGTGCCAGCACCGAGCCGACAGGGGGGCGAGAGACCCAGTACTTC.

This clonotype was found a few times. For the CDR3, the DNA is TGTGCCAGCAGCCGCGACCCGACGAGCAATCAGCCCCAGCATTTT. Translating it yields CASSRDPTSNQPQHF. The genes are TRBV11-2 and TRBJ1-5; D is unclear. Germline-derived CDR1 and CDR2 are SGHAT and FQNNGV. The V end was cut by 5 bases, the J end by 1 base, with 12 bases between. The CDR3 extends over 15 amino acids.